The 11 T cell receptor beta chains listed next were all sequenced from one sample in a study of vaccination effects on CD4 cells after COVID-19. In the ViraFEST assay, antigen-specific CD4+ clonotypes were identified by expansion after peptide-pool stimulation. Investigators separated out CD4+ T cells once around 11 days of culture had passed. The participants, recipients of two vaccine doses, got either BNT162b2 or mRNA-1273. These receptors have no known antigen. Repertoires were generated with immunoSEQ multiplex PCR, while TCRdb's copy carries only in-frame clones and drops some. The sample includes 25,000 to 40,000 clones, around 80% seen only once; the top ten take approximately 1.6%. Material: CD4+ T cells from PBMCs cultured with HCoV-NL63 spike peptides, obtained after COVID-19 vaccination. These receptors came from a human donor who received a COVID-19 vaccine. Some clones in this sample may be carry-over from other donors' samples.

The chain's CDR3 is CASSAWTGKEETQYF. CDR3 DNA: TGTGCCAGCAGTGCCTGGACAGGGAAAGAGGAGACCCAGTACTTC. The V and J genes are TRBV28 and TRBJ2-5; 8 positions match TRBD1. V dropped 5 bases and J dropped 5; count of bases not matched to a gene: 10. This CDR3 region has 15 residues. The germline V gene has CDR1 MDHEN and CDR2 SYDVKM.

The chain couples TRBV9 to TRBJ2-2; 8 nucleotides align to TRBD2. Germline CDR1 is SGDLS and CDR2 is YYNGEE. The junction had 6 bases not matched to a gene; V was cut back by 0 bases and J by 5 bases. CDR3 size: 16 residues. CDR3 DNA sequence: TGTGCCAGCAGCGTAGGTTCAGCGGGGGTGACCGGGGAGCTGTTTTTT. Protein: CASSVGSAGVTGELFF.

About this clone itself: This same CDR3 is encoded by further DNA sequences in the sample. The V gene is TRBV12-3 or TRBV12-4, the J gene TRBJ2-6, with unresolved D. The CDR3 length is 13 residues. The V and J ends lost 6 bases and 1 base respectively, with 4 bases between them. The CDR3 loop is CASRRSGANVLTF. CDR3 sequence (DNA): TGTGCCAGCAGGCGGTCTGGGGCCAACGTCCTGACTTTC.

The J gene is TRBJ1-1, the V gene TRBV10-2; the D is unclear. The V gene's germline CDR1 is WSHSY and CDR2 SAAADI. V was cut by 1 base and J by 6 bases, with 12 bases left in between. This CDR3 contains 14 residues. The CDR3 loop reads CASSEFAGRAEAFF. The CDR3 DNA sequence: TGCGCCAGCAGTGAGTTTGCGGGAAGGGCTGAAGCTTTCTTT.

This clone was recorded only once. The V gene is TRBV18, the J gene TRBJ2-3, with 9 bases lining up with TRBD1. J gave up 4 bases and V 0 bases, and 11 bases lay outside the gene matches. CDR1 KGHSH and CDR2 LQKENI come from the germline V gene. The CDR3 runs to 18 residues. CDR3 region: CASSPPAPRDRDSDTQYF. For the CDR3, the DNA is TGTGCCAGCTCACCACCGGCTCCTCGGGACAGGGATTCAGATACGCAGTATTTT.

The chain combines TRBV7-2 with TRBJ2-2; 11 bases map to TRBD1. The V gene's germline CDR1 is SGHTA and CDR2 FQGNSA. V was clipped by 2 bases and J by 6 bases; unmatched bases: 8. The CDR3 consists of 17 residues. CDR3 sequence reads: CASSLNSPGQGAGELFF. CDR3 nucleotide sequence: TGTGCCAGCAGCTTAAATTCACCGGGACAGGGGGCCGGGGAGCTGTTTTTT.

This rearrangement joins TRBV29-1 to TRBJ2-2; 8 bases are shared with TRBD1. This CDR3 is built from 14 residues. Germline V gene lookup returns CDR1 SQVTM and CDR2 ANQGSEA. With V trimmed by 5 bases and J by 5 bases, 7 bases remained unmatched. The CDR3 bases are TGCAGCGTTCCTGGACAGGGCGTGACCGGGGAGCTGTTTTTT. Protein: CSVPGQGVTGELFF.

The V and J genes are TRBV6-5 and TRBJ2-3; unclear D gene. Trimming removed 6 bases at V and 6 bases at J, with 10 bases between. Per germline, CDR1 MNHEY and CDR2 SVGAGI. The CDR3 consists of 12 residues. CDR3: CASSAFGDTQYF. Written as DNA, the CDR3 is TGTGCCAGCAGCGCTTTTGGGGATACGCAGTATTTT.

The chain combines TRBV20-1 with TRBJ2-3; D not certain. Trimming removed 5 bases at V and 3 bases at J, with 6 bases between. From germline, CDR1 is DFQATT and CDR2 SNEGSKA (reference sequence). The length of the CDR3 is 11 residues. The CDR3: CSAPFTDTQYF. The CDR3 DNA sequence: TGCAGTGCTCCATTTACAGATACGCAGTATTTT.

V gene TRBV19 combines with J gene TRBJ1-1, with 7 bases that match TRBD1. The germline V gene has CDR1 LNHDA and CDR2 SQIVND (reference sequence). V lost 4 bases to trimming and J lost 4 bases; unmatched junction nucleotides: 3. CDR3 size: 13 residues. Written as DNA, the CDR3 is TGTGCCAGTAGTACAGACAGGGTCACTGAAGCTTTCTTT. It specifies CASSTDRVTEAFF.

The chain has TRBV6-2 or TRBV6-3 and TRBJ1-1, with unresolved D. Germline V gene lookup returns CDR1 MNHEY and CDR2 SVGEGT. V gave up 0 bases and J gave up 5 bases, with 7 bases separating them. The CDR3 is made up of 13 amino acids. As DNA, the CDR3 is TGTGCCAGCAGTTACTCGACGCCGACTGAAGCTTTCTTT. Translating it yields CASSYSTPTEAFF.